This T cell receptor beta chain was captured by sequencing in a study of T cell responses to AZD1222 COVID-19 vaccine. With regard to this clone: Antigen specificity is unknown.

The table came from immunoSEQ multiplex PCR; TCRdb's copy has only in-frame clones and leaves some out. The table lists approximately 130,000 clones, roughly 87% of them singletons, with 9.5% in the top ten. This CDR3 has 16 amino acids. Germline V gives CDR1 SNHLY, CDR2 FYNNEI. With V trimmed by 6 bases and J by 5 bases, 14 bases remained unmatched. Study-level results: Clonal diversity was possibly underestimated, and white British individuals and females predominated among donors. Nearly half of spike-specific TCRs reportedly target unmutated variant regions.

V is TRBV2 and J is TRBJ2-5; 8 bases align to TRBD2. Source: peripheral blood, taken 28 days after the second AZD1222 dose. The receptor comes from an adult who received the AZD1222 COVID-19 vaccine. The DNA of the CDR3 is TGTGCCAGCAGGGCCACAGGACAGCGGGGGTGGGAGACCCAGTACTTC. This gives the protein CASRATGQRGWETQYF.